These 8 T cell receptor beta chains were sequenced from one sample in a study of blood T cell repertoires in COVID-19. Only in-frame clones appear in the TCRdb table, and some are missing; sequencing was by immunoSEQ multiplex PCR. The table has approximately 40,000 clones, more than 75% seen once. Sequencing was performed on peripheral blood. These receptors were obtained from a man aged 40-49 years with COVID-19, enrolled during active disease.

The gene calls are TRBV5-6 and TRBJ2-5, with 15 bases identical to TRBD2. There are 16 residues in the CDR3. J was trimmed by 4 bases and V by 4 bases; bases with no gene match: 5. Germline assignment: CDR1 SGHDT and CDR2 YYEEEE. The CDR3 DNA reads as TGTGCCAGCAGCCGAAGGACTAGCGGGGGGGCAGAGACCCAGTACTTC. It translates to CASSRRTSGGAETQYF.

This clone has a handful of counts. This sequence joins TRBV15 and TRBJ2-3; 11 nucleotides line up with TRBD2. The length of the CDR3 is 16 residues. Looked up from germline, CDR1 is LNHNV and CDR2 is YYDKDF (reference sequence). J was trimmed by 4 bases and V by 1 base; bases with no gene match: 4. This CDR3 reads CATSRGGTSGADTQYF. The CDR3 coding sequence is TGTGCCACCAGCAGAGGGGGGACTAGCGGAGCAGATACGCAGTATTTT.

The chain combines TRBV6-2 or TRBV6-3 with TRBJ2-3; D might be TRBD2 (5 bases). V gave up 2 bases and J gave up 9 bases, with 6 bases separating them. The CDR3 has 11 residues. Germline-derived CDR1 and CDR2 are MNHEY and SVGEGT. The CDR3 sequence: CASSYGGTQYF. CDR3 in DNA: TGTGCCAGCAGTTACGGCGGGACGCAGTATTTT.

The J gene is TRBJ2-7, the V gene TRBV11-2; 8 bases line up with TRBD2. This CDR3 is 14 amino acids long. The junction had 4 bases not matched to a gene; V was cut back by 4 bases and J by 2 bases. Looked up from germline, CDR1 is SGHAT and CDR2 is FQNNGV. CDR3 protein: CASSSTSGPYEQYF. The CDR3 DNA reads TGTGCCAGCAGCTCCACTAGCGGACCCTACGAGCAGTACTTC.

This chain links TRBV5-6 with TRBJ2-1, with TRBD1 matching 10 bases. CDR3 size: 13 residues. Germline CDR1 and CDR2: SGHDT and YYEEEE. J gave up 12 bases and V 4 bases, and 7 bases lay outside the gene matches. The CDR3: CASSKDRGLGQFF. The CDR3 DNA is TGTGCCAGCAGCAAGGACAGGGGGTTAGGGCAGTTCTTC.

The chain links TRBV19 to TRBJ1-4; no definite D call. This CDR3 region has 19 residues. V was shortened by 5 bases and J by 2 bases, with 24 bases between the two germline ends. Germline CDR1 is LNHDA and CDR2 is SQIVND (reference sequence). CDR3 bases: TGTGCCAGTAGTCCGGGTAGCTGGGAGTTCGAAGCCACTAATGAAAAACTGTTTTTT. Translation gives CASSPGSWEFEATNEKLFF.

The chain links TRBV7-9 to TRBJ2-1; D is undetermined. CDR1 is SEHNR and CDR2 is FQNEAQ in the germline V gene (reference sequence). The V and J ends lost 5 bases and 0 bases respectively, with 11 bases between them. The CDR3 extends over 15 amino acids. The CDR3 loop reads CASSIQQSSYNEQFF. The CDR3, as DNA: TGTGCCAGCAGCATACAGCAGAGCTCCTACAATGAGCAGTTCTTC.

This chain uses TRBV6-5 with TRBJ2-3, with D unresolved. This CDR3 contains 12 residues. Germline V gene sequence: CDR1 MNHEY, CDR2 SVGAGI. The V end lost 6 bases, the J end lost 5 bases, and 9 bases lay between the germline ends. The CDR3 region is CASRRPGDTQYF. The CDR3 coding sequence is TGTGCCAGCAGACGACCAGGAGATACGCAGTATTTT.